The sequence of this TCR beta chain was determined in a study of T cells in localized non-small cell lung cancer. Sequenced by immunoSEQ multiplex PCR; TCRdb stores in-frame clones only, minus some. The table includes some 140,000 clones, 89% detected once. The trim removed 4 bases at V and 5 bases at J, leaving 2 bases unmatched. The CDR3 has 15 amino acids. Germline lookup yields CDR1 LGHNA and CDR2 YNFKEQ. This specimen consisted of peripheral blood, obtained before any cancer treatment. This chain connects TRBV4-2 to TRBJ2-1; TRBD2 matches at 13 bases. The clonotype was recovered from a female donor of 60 years or more with stage I lung adenocarcinoma. The CDR3 spells CASSRTSGRDNEQFF. The CDR3 DNA reads as TGTGCCAGCAGCCGTACTAGCGGGAGGGACAATGAGCAGTTCTTC.